The 18 T cell receptor beta chains reported below all come from one sample, sequenced in a study of blood T cells in healthy people across ages. Next came a second PCR, run for roughly 7 to 12 cycles, which used a sample-barcoded 5' primer along with a J-beta primer mix. TCRdb re-analysed the 5' RACE reads in MiXCR, keeping a single row per CDR3 protein. The top ten clones hold roughly 13% of a sample with about 670,000 distinct CDR3 sequences, roughly half of them seen once. The sequenced material came from blood. These receptors came from a woman over 75 in good health.

The chain is built from TRBV5-1 and TRBJ2-3; 8 positions match TRBD2. Unmatched junction bases numbered 16, after V lost 4 bases and J lost 6 bases. This CDR3 spans 17 amino acids. Per the germline V gene, CDR1 is SGHRS and CDR2 is YFSETQ. CDR3 coding DNA: TGCGCCAGCAGCATAACTAGCGGTTCCTTCCCTGGGGATACGCAGTATTTT. This gives the protein CASSITSGSFPGDTQYF. Full variable domain (outside the CDR3, taken from reference TRBV5-1 and TRBJ2-3): KAGVTQTPRYLIKTRGQQVTLSCSPISGHRSVSWYQQTPGQGLQFLFEYFSETQRNKGNFPGRFSGRQFSNSRSEMNVSTLELGDSALYLCASSITSGSFPGDTQYFGPGTRLTVL.

The V and J genes are TRBV5-1 and TRBJ2-1, with 14 bases identical to TRBD2. Trimming at V came to 0 bases and at J to 9 bases, leaving 5 bases not matched to a gene. Per germline, CDR1 SGHRS and CDR2 YFSETQ. The CDR3 covers 16 residues. CDR3 in amino acids: CASSLGLAGGHLEQFF. The CDR3 DNA sequence: TGCGCCAGCAGCTTGGGACTAGCGGGAGGGCACCTTGAGCAGTTCTTC.

The chain links TRBV6-9 to TRBJ2-4; 8 nucleotides line up with TRBD2. Germline CDR1 and CDR2: MNHGY and SVAAGI. The CDR3 has 15 amino acids. Germline trimming cut 7 bases from V and 7 bases from J; bases unmatched to any gene: 12. CDR3 sequence: CASKEPGTSCNIQYF. The DNA of the CDR3 is TGTGCCAGCAAGGAACCCGGGACTAGTTGCAACATTCAGTACTTC.

This clonotype was picked up many times. This sequence joins TRBV20-1 and TRBJ2-1; TRBD1 is a possible D gene (6 bases). The germline gives CDR1 DFQATT, CDR2 SNEGSKA (reference sequence). V was clipped by 5 bases and J by 0 bases, with 17 bases between them. The CDR3 extends over 16 amino acids. The CDR3 nucleotides are TGCAGTGCTCTGGCCTCTGGGGGCAGCTCCTACAATGAGCAGTTCTTC. Translated: CSALASGGSSYNEQFF.

The rearrangement uses TRBV28 and TRBJ1-1, with TRBD1 as a possible D gene (5 bases). Deletions cut 3 bases from V and 2 bases from J, with 19 bases between. The V gene's germline CDR1 is MDHEN and CDR2 SYDVKM. The CDR3 is 17 residues long. The DNA for the CDR3 is TGTGCCAGCAGTTTGGGGCAGCGGACCGTGCAAAACACTGAAGCTTTCTTT. As protein: CASSLGQRTVQNTEAFF.

The table lists this clonotype with many counts. The V call is TRBV5-1, the J call TRBJ1-5; TRBD1 aligns across 10 bases. There are 13 residues in the CDR3. Germline V gives CDR1 SGHRS, CDR2 YFSETQ. V was pared by 5 bases and J by 7 bases, with 3 bases of the junction left unmatched. This CDR3 reads CASSSGQGQPQHF. The CDR3 region has the DNA TGCGCCAGCAGTTCGGGACAGGGGCAGCCCCAGCATTTT.

This clonotype showed up many times. The V gene is TRBV20-1, the J gene TRBJ2-1, with 10 nucleotides matching TRBD2. J was trimmed by 11 bases and V by 0 bases; bases with no gene match: 10. Germline V gene data show CDR1 as DFQATT and CDR2 as SNEGSKA (reference sequence). The CDR3 has 15 amino acids. The CDR3 is CSARDRRLAGAQQFF. The CDR3 DNA reads TGCAGTGCTAGAGATCGAAGGCTAGCGGGAGCGCAGCAGTTCTTC.

This clonotype turned up a few times. This chain joins TRBV3-1 and TRBJ2-1; 14 positions agree with TRBD2. CDR1 is LGHDT, CDR2 YNNKEL, per germline (reference sequence). Unmatched junction bases numbered 2, after V lost 4 bases and J lost 9 bases. This CDR3 has 14 amino acids. The CDR3 spells CASSRTSGGIEQFF. CDR3 coding DNA: TGTGCCAGCAGCCGGACTAGCGGGGGGATTGAGCAGTTCTTC.

About this clonotype: Just one base apart from a much larger clone, this may be a read error. This chain connects TRBV10-3 to TRBJ1-2; 11 positions agree with TRBD1. The V gene end was trimmed by 8 bases and the J gene end by 4 bases; junction bases not matched to a gene: 9. Per the germline V gene, CDR1 is ENHRY and CDR2 is SYGVKD. This CDR3 region has 15 residues. CDR3 in DNA: TGTGCCATCTGTCCCGGGACAGGGGGACCCTATGGCTACACCTTC. This translates into CAICPGTGGPYGYTF.

The rearrangement joins TRBV20-1 to TRBJ2-6; D is unclear. This CDR3 comprises 14 residues. The V gene's germline CDR1 is DFQATT and CDR2 SNEGSKA (reference sequence). Trimming cost V 4 bases and J 0 bases, with 7 bases left between them. The CDR3, as DNA: TGCAGTGCTACTCCGCCCTCTGGGGCCAACGTCCTGACTTTC. As protein: CSATPPSGANVLTF.

The count of this clonotype is one. This may arise from a read error, as a much more abundant clone is one base away. The rearrangement joins TRBV3-1 to TRBJ1-1; no clear D gene. Per germline, CDR1 LGHDT and CDR2 YNNKEL (reference sequence). CDR3 length: 12 amino acids. Here the CDR3 DNA reads TGTGTCAGCAGCCAAGGTGGACTTGAAGCTTTCTTT. It specifies CVSSQGGLEAFF. The whole variable domain, filled in from reference TRBV3-1 and TRBJ1-1, reads DTAVSQTPKYLVTQMGNDKSIKCEQNLGHDTMYWYKQDSKKFLKIMFSYNNKELIINETVPNRFSPKSPDKAHLNLHINSLELGDSAVYFCVSSQGGLEAFFGQGTRLTVV.

The gene calls are TRBV5-1 and TRBJ2-1; 9 bases are shared with TRBD1. CDR3 size: 16 residues. After removal of 4 bases from V and 8 bases from J, the junction contained 13 bases not matched to a gene. Germline V CDR1 and CDR2: SGHRS, YFSETQ. For the CDR3, the DNA is TGCGCCAGCAGCCTACATCAGGGACAGGGTTTTTATGAGCAGTTCTTC. It yields the protein CASSLHQGQGFYEQFF.

With respect to this clonotype: A much bigger clone sits one base away, suggesting this may be a read error. The chain joins TRBV28 to TRBJ2-1; D unclear. CDR3 length: 14 residues. CDR1 is MDHEN, CDR2 SYDVKM, per germline. The V end lost 5 bases, the J end lost 13 bases, and 21 bases lay between the germline ends. This CDR3 is CASSPRVVGKTQFF. For the CDR3, the DNA is TGTGCCAGCAGTCCACGGGTAGTAGGGAAGACCCAGTTCTTC.

For the CDR3, the DNA is TGTGCCACCAGGTCCGGGACCTCCTACGAGCAGTACTTC. Encoded protein: CATRSGTSYEQYF. V is TRBV6-1 and J is TRBJ2-7; D is possibly TRBD1 or TRBD2 (5 bases each). The CDR3 is 13 amino acids. With 10 bases removed from V and 0 bases from J, the gap between germline ends came to 13 bases. Per germline, CDR1 MNHNS and CDR2 SASEGT.

This clonotype was picked up many times. The CDR3 here is CASSGPYGETQYF. CDR3 in DNA: TGTGCCAGCAGCGGACCTTATGGGGAGACCCAGTACTTC. The rearrangement uses TRBV9 and TRBJ2-5; no clear D gene. This CDR3 is 13 amino acids long. Trimming shortened V by 3 bases and J by 5 bases, and 11 bases separated the two germline ends. In germline, CDR1 is SGDLS, CDR2 YYNGEE.

Here the CDR3 reads CASSPPNSETQYF. The CDR3 coding sequence is TGTGCCAGCTCACCACCGAACTCTGAGACCCAGTACTTC. This chain links TRBV18 with TRBJ2-4; D is unresolved. The J call could be wrong; TRBJ2-5 is a better fit for the DNA end. The CDR3 sequence is 13 residues long. From germline, CDR1 is KGHSH and CDR2 LQKENI.

This clonotype showed up just a few times. V gene TRBV28 combines with J gene TRBJ2-1, with D hard to call. Germline lookup yields CDR1 MDHEN and CDR2 SYDVKM. The CDR3 length is 14 residues. The V end was cut by 11 bases, the J end by 7 bases, with 21 bases between. CDR3 DNA sequence: TGTGCCTCCCGGGTTGTCAGATCAAAAAATGAGCAGTTCTTC. Its translation is CASRVVRSKNEQFF.

This clonotype has ten or more counts. The genes are TRBV29-1 and TRBJ2-1; possibly TRBD2 for D (6 bases). The CDR3 spans 15 residues. Germline CDR1 reads SQVTM; CDR2 reads ANQGSEA. Trimming cost V 0 bases and J 0 bases, with 9 bases left between them. CDR3 coding DNA: TGCAGCGTTGAAGAGCGGGATCGCTCCTACAATGAGCAGTTCTTC. This encodes CSVEERDRSYNEQFF.